Sequencing of this TCR beta chain was carried out in a study of blood T cell repertoires in COVID-19. Study at large: Acute and convalescent COVID-19 specimens originated in the United States, Italy and Spain. PBMCs, B-cell-depleted T cells, or T cells were the source of the cDNA or gDNA that made up the material.

This CDR3 contains 15 residues. Per the germline V gene, CDR1 is MRHNA and CDR2 is SNTAGT. The ends lost 0 bases at V and 9 bases at J; junction bases unmatched: 2. Methods used by the authors: Amplified reference gene primers provided the basis for estimating nucleated cell counts. Using immunoSEQ multiplex PCR, the repertoire was profiled, and TCRdb retains in-frame clones only, with some absent. V and J calls and clone size come straight from that table; D and trimming were deduced from the DNA. The sample lists under 200,000 clones; more than 75% were seen once. The clonotype originates from a man between 65 and 80 years old with acute or convalescent COVID-19. The sample taken for sequencing was peripheral blood. The chain is built from TRBV6-4 and TRBJ1-6; 10 nucleotides match TRBD1. CDR3 in amino acids: CASSDSTGGSSPLHF. DNA of the CDR3: TGTGCCAGCAGTGACTCGACAGGGGGCAGTTCACCCCTCCACTTT.